Listed below are T cell receptor beta chains from one sample, sequenced in a study of cytomegalovirus exposure and HLA in healthy donors. Repertoires were generated with immunoSEQ multiplex PCR, while TCRdb's copy carries only in-frame clones and drops some. The sample includes around 150,000 clones, roughly nine tenths of them seen just once. Specimen: PBMCs. Receptor source: a woman younger than 45 in good health and CMV-seronegative. CDR3s leave out the opening cysteine and the closing phenylalanine or tryptophan. Not every row has a clone size; where given, it reads once, few, many or a size class.

TRBV7-6	NA	TRBJ2-1	ASSLELGLEEQF
TRBV27	NA	TRBJ2-5	ASSLTGLTGDLQETQY
TRBV27	NA	TRBJ2-7	ASTGTGFYEQY
TRBV5-6	once	TRBJ2-7	ASRTNVAGVVYEQY
TRBV19	NA	TRBJ1-2	ASSLGQGANGYT
TRBV13	NA	TRBJ2-5	ASSLGAGLAGERETQY
TRBV28	NA	TRBJ2-3	ASSSIAGGPYTQY
TRBV5-1	once	TRBJ2-6	ASSFQTGTFPGANVLT
TRBV4-3	NA	TRBJ1-2	ASSQDPSGSYGYT
TRBV7-9	NA	TRBJ2-1	ASSLAWGMEF
TRBV6-4	NA	TRBJ2-7	ASRLDRTCVHEQY
TRBV9	NA	TRBJ2-1	ASSVEGHSYNEQF
TRBV27	NA	TRBJ2-3	ASSLSSRYLTDTQY
TRBV4-3	NA	TRBJ1-2	ASSQKVRSGNYGYT
TRBV2	once	TRBJ2-1	ASSEKGGLPYNEQF
TRBV5-4	NA	TRBJ2-7	ASSQGPTGYEQY
TRBV11-2	NA	TRBJ2-1	ASSPTDRGKNNEQF
TRBV7-3	NA	TRBJ1-2	ASSPPGNYGYT
TRBV25-1	NA	TRBJ2-1	ASSELRARDEQF
TRBV4-1	NA	TRBJ1-4	ASSQEGLYEKLF
TRBV5-4	NA	TRBJ1-2	ASSWKGQWSYGYT
TRBV10-1	NA	TRBJ2-3	ASRRTTGFPTDTQY